These T cell receptor beta chains were read from a single sample in a study of blood T cell repertoires in COVID-19. TCRdb keeps only in-frame clones here, not all; method: immunoSEQ multiplex PCR. The table lists fewer than 250,000 clones, about 88% of them singletons. The specimen was peripheral blood. The receptor set was obtained from a woman aged 60-70 years with acute or convalescent COVID-19. Each CDR3 is given with its conserved first and last residue. Fields, in order: CDR3 DNA, CDR3 protein, J gene, D gene, V gene. The D gene is left open where the match is weak.

DNA: TGTGCCAGCAGCAACTTCAGGGGCAATGAGCAGTTCTTC
CDR3: CASSNFRGNEQFF
J: TRBJ2-1
D: .
V: TRBV12-3/TRBV12-4

DNA: TGCGCCAGCAGGGATGGGACAGGGGACACTGAAGCTTTCTTT
CDR3: CASRDGTGDTEAFF
J: TRBJ1-1
D: TRBD1
V: TRBV10-2

DNA: TGTGCCAGCAGCCAAGGCGGGGGCTTTCACTATGGCTACACCTTC
CDR3: CASSQGGGFHYGYTF
J: TRBJ1-2
D: .
V: TRBV5-5

DNA: TGTGCCAGCAGCCCCAACAGGGGTAGCAGGAAAAACACTGAAGCTTTCTTT
CDR3: CASSPNRGSRKNTEAFF
J: TRBJ1-1
D: TRBD1
V: TRBV3-1/TRBV3-2

DNA: TGCGCCAGCAGCCCCTCTCTCTACGAGCAGTACTTC
CDR3: CASSPSLYEQYF
J: TRBJ2-7
D: .
V: TRBV5-1

DNA: TGTGCCTGGAGTTCTCGAGGCGAGCAGTACTTC
CDR3: CAWSSRGEQYF
J: TRBJ2-7
D: .
V: TRBV30

DNA: TGTGCCAGCAGCTTGGTGGACAGGGCCACTGAAGCTTTCTTT
CDR3: CASSLVDRATEAFF
J: TRBJ1-1
D: TRBD1
V: TRBV5-5

DNA: TGTGCCAGCAGCTTGGGGCCCGAGCGGGGCTCCTACGAGCAGTACTTC
CDR3: CASSLGPERGSYEQYF
J: TRBJ2-7
D: TRBD2
V: TRBV5-4

DNA: TGTGCCAGCAGCTTAGTCGCAGGGGGTAACTATGGCTACACCTTC
CDR3: CASSLVAGGNYGYTF
J: TRBJ1-2
D: TRBD1
V: TRBV11-2

DNA: TGTGCCAGCAGTCCCACCCCGACAGCCTTCTCTGGAAACACCATATATTTT
CDR3: CASSPTPTAFSGNTIYF
J: TRBJ1-3
D: .
V: TRBV6-6

DNA: TGCACCAGCAGCCCTATCCTAGCGGGGGCCTCCTACGAGCAGTACTTC
CDR3: CTSSPILAGASYEQYF
J: TRBJ2-7
D: .
V: TRBV1